The clone carrying this TCR beta chain turned up a few times. Its antigen remains unidentified. All of the isolated RNA was reverse transcribed, so expressed TCRB transcripts were sequenced. The method was immunoSEQ multiplex PCR; TCRdb's version includes in-frame clones alone and lacks a portion of them. The sample consists of about 250,000 clones, 13% to 15% of them appearing once. The authors took one heparinised blood draw, averaging about 116 mL, from each donor. Post-sort purity exceeded 95% for all sorted populations. This sample stems from a study of beta chain features in type 1 diabetes. In germline, CDR1 is SQVTM, CDR2 ANQGSEA. V dropped 0 bases and J dropped 0; count of bases not matched to a gene: 8. The CDR3 runs 18 residues. Study-wide points: At VDJ recombination sites, type 1 diabetes patients had fewer insertions and more deleted nucleotides.

The clonotype was recovered from a woman aged 40 to 50 in good health. Sequencing used naive CD4+ T cells from blood. The genes are TRBV29-1 and TRBJ2-6; 7 nucleotides align to TRBD2. The CDR3 sequence: CSVEDPSGGFSGANVLTF. The DNA of the CDR3 is TGCAGCGTTGAAGATCCGTCGGGGGGTTTCTCTGGGGCCAACGTCCTGACTTTC.